A selection of T cell receptor beta chains follows, all from one sample in a study of cytomegalovirus exposure and HLA in healthy donors. Sequencing used immunoSEQ multiplex PCR; TCRdb keeps in-frame clones, though not all of them. There are about 60,000 clones in the sample; roughly nine tenths occur only once, and about 0.95% lies in the top ten. The sequencing input was PBMCs. These receptors were taken from a man younger than 35 in good health and CMV-seronegative. CDR3s include the opening cysteine and the closing phenylalanine or tryptophan. A D gene is named only where the DNA matches it firmly. The size field is filled for only some rows; it gives once, few, many or a size class.

j_call | v_call | clone_size | cdr3_length | d_call | cdr3_nt | cdr3_aa
TRBJ2-3 | TRBV6-4 | . | 16 | TRBD2 | TGTGCCAGCAGTGCCACCGGGACTAGCGGCACAGATACGCAGTATTTT | CASSATGTSGTDTQYF
TRBJ1-2 | TRBV6-1 | . | 16 | TRBD1 | TGTGCCAGCAGTGATCGACAGGGGGGGTTAAACTATGGCTACACCTTC | CASSDRQGGLNYGYTF
TRBJ2-7 | TRBV7-9 | . | 13 | . | TGTGCCAGCAGCTTCTCAGGGGTCTACGAGCAGTACTTC | CASSFSGVYEQYF
TRBJ1-1 | TRBV7-9 | . | 15 | . | TGTGCCAGCAGCTCTGCGGGGAGTCGGGGCACTGAAGCTTTCTTT | CASSSAGSRGTEAFF
TRBJ2-7 | TRBV27 | once | 16 | TRBD2 | TGTGCCAGCAGCAATGATCCACTAGCGGAGATCTCCGAGCAGTACTTC | CASSNDPLAEISEQYF
TRBJ1-2 | TRBV5-6 | . | 14 | TRBD1 | TGTGCCAGCAGCTTCGGGACAGCTAACTATGGCTACACCTTC | CASSFGTANYGYTF
TRBJ2-3 | TRBV27 | . | 16 | TRBD2 | TGTGCCAGCAGTTTATCGCCCGGGAGGGTAGGAGATACGCAGTATTTT | CASSLSPGRVGDTQYF
TRBJ2-7 | TRBV11-2 | . | 16 | TRBD1 | TGTGCCAGCAGCTTAGTTACAGGGGGCAATTTCTACGAGCAGTACTTC | CASSLVTGGNFYEQYF
TRBJ2-7 | TRBV19 | . | 16 | . | TGTGCCAGTAGTCTACAGGGCCCATTAATATCGGGCGAGCAGTACTTC | CASSLQGPLISGEQYF
TRBJ2-5 | TRBV7-9 | once | 10 | . | TGTGCCAGCAGTTCAAAGACCCAGTACTTC | CASSSKTQYF
TRBJ2-3 | TRBV25-1 | . | 17 | . | TGTGCCAGCAAGGGAGGAGGGGATGGTTGGAGCACAGATACGCAGTATTTT | CASKGGGDGWSTDTQYF
TRBJ1-2 | TRBV6-5 | . | 14 | TRBD1 | TGTGCCAGCAGTCTAAATGACAGGGTTGGTGGCTACACCTTC | CASSLNDRVGGYTF
TRBJ2-3 | TRBV6-5 | . | 15 | TRBD2 | TGTGCCAGCAGTTCCGGACTAGAATGGGCAGATACGCAGTATTTT | CASSSGLEWADTQYF
TRBJ2-5 | TRBV5-5 | . | 14 | TRBD2 | TGTGCCAGCAGCTCTGGGGGGGGGCAAGAGACCCAGTACTTC | CASSSGGGQETQYF
TRBJ1-5 | TRBV25-1 | . | 13 | . | TGTGCCAGCACCAGGGGCTCAGGTCAGCCCCAGCATTTT | CASTRGSGQPQHF
TRBJ2-5 | TRBV28 | . | 13 | TRBD1 | TGTGCCAGCAGTCTGACAGGGCCCGAGACCCAGTACTTC | CASSLTGPETQYF
TRBJ2-3 | TRBV5-1 | once | 15 | TRBD1 | TGCGCCAGCAGCTCTGGGACAGCGGTAGCAGATACGCAGTATTTT | CASSSGTAVADTQYF
TRBJ1-5 | TRBV5-5 | . | 13 | . | TGTGCCAGCAGCTTGTTTAGTGATCAGCCCCAGCATTTT | CASSLFSDQPQHF
TRBJ2-5 | TRBV18 | . | 15 | TRBD2 | TGTGCCAGCTCAGAGACTAGCGGGACCCAAGAGACCCAGTACTTC | CASSETSGTQETQYF
TRBJ2-7 | TRBV6-4 | . | 16 | . | TGTGCCAGCAGTCCTACCCCCGGGACGGCTGGGACACAGCAGTACTTC | CASSPTPGTAGTQQYF
TRBJ2-3 | TRBV11-1 | . | 14 | . | TGTGCCAGCTCCCGGTGGAGGAACTCAGATACGCAGTATTTT | CASSRWRNSDTQYF
TRBJ1-5 | TRBV9 | . | 14 | TRBD1 | TGTGCCAGCAGCGCAAGGGACAGTTCATCGCCCCAGCATTTT | CASSARDSSSPQHF
TRBJ1-1 | TRBV6-1 | . | 13 | . | TGTGCCAGCAGTTTCGGGATGAACACTGAAGCTTTCTTT | CASSFGMNTEAFF
TRBJ2-7 | TRBV15 | . | 15 | TRBD2 | TGTGCCACCAGCAGGGGGGAGGGACCTGTGCACGAGCAGTACTTC | CATSRGEGPVHEQYF
TRBJ1-4 | TRBV28 | once | 13 | TRBD1 | TGTGCCATCCCGGGACAGGGAAATGAAAAACTGTTTTTT | CAIPGQGNEKLFF
TRBJ2-2 | TRBV27 | once | 12 | . | TGTGCCAGCAGTCCGTACACCGGGGAGCTGTTTTTT | CASSPYTGELFF
TRBJ2-7 | TRBV28 | few | 13 | . | TGTGCCAGCAGTCCTCCGAGCACCTACGAGCAGTACTTC | CASSPPSTYEQYF
TRBJ2-3 | TRBV18 | once | 16 | . | TGTGCCAGCTCACCAAACCGAGCTAGTTCAGCAGATACGCAGTATTTT | CASSPNRASSADTQYF
TRBJ2-2 | TRBV5-1 | . | 14 | . | TGCGCCAGCAGCTTGGAATCCGGGGCCGGGGAGCTGTTTTTT | CASSLESGAGELFF
TRBJ2-3 | TRBV27 | . | 16 | TRBD2 | TGTGCCAGCAGAGGACTAGCGGGAGGAGGCACAGATACGCAGTATTTT | CASRGLAGGGTDTQYF
TRBJ2-5 | TRBV5-1 | . | 14 | . | TGCGCCAGCAGCTTCGACAGAGTACAAGAGACCCAGTACTTC | CASSFDRVQETQYF
TRBJ2-7 | TRBV27 | . | 14 | . | TGTGCCAGCAGTTTAGGTGGGAGGAACAACGAGCAGTACTTC | CASSLGGRNNEQYF
TRBJ2-1 | TRBV29-1 | . | 16 | TRBD2 | TGCAGCGTTGGGTCTGGGCCTAGCGGGACACACAATGAGCAGTTCTTC | CSVGSGPSGTHNEQFF
TRBJ1-2 | TRBV6-1 | . | 15 | . | TGTGCCAGCAGTGAATCGCTCCCCGGCGGCTATGGCTACACCTTC | CASSESLPGGYGYTF
TRBJ1-1 | TRBV2 | . | 16 | TRBD1 | TGTGCCAGCAGTGATGACAGGGGGCGGGGGAGGACTGAAGCTTTCTTT | CASSDDRGRGRTEAFF
TRBJ2-3 | TRBV9 | . | 21 | TRBD2 | TGTGCCAGCAGCTCGTACCCCCGCCTTAGCGGGAGAGAGTTCGACACAGATACGCAGTATTTT | CASSSYPRLSGREFDTDTQYF
TRBJ2-4 | TRBV18 | . | 15 | TRBD1 | TGTGCCAGCTCACCAGAGGGGACAGGGAGAGACATTCAGTACTTC | CASSPEGTGRDIQYF
TRBJ2-5 | TRBV27 | . | 18 | TRBD2 | TGTGCCAGCAGTACCAACCCCCAACTAGCGGGAGAAGGAGAGACCCAGTACTTC | CASSTNPQLAGEGETQYF
TRBJ2-2 | TRBV6-5 | . | 15 | TRBD2 | TGTGCCAGCAGCTTAGCGGGAGAGGCCACCGGGGAGCTGTTTTTT | CASSLAGEATGELFF
TRBJ2-4 | TRBV7-2 | . | 14 | TRBD2 | TGTGCCAGCAGCTGGGGGACTAGAAGGAACATTCAGTACTTC | CASSWGTRRNIQYF
TRBJ1-5 | TRBV4-1 | . | 15 | TRBD1 | TGCGCCAGCAGCCAGGGGACAGGGACCAATCAGCCCCAGCATTTT | CASSQGTGTNQPQHF
TRBJ2-1 | TRBV14 | . | 15 | . | TGTGCCAGCAGCCAAGATCTGACTTTCTACAATGAGCAGTTCTTC | CASSQDLTFYNEQFF
TRBJ2-1 | TRBV27 | . | 15 | TRBD2 | TGTGCCAGCAGTCAGGGACTAGCACGGATCAATGAGCAGTTCTTC | CASSQGLARINEQFF
TRBJ1-4 | TRBV5-4 | once | 14 | . | TGTGCCAGCAGGGCGGACATAACTAATGAAAAACTGTTTTTT | CASRADITNEKLFF
TRBJ2-1 | TRBV4-2 | . | 15 | TRBD2 | TGTGCCAGCAGCCAAGTCGGACTAGCGAGTAATGAGCAGTTCTTC | CASSQVGLASNEQFF